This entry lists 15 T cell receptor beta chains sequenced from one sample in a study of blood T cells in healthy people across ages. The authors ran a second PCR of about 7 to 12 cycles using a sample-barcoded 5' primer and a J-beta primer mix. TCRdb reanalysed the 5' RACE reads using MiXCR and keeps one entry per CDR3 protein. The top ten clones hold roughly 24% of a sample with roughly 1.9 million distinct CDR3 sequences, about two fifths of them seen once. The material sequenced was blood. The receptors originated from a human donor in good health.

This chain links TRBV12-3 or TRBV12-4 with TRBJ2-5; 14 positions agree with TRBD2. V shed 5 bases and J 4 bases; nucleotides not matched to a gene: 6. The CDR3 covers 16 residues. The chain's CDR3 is CASSATSGGVRETQYF. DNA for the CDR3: TGTGCCAGCAGTGCGACTAGCGGGGGGGTTCGAGAGACCCAGTACTTC.

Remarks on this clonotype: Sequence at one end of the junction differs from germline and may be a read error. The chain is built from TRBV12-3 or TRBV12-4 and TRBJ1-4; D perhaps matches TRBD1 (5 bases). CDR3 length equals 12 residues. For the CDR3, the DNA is TGTGCCGGCAGGGACCAAAGAGGAAAACTGTTTTTT. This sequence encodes CAGRDQRGKLFF.

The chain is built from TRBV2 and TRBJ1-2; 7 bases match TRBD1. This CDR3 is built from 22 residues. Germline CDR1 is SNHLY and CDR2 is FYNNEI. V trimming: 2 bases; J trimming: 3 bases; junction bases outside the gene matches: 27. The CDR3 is CASSEPPYLRDSLDLADYGYTF. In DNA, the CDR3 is TGTGCCAGCAGTGAACCCCCCTACCTCCGGGACAGCCTGGACCTAGCGGACTATGGCTACACCTTC.

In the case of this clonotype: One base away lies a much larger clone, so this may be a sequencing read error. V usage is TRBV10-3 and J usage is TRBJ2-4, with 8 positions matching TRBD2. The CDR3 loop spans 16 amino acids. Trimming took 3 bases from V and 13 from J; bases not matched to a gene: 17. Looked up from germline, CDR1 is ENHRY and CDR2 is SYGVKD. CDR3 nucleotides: TGTGCCATCAGTGATAACGGGGGGGCCTCCTACAATGAGCAGTACTTC. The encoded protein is CAISDNGGASYNEQYF.

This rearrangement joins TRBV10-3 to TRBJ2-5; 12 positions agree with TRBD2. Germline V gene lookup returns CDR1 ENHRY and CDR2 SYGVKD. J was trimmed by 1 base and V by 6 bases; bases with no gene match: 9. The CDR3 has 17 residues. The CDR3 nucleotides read TGTGCCATCAGCAATGAACTAGCGGGGGGCGGCCAAGAGACCCAGTACTTC. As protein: CAISNELAGGGQETQYF.

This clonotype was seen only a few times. CDR3 in amino acids: CASSIQGDTGELFF. DNA for the CDR3: TGTGCCAGCAGTATCCAGGGTGACACCGGGGAGCTGTTTTTT. The V gene is TRBV28, the J gene TRBJ2-2; D is possibly TRBD1 (5 bases). The germline CDR1 and CDR2 sequences are MDHEN and SYDVKM. The CDR3 covers 14 residues. The V gene lost 5 bases and the J gene lost 3 bases, with 10 bases spanning the gap. Filled out from reference TRBV28 and TRBJ2-2, the complete variable domain reads DVKVTQSSRYLVKRTGEKVFLECVQDMDHENMFWYRQDPGLGLRLIYFSYDVKMKEKGDIPEGYSVSREKKERFSLILESASTNQTSMYLCASSIQGDTGELFFGEGSRLTVL.

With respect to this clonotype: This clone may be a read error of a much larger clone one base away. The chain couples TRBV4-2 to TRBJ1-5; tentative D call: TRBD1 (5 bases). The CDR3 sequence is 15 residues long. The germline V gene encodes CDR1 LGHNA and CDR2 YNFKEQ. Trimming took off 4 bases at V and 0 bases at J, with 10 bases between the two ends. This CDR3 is CASSRGTDSNQPQHF. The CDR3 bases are TGTGCCAGCAGCCGGGGGACGGATAGCAATCAGCCCCAGCATTTT.

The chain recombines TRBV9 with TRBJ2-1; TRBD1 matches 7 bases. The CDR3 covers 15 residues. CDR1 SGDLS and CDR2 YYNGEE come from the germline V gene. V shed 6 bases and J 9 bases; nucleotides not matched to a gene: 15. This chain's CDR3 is CASTTGQAPSSEQFF. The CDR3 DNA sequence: TGTGCCAGCACTACCGGACAGGCTCCTTCTAGTGAGCAGTTCTTC.

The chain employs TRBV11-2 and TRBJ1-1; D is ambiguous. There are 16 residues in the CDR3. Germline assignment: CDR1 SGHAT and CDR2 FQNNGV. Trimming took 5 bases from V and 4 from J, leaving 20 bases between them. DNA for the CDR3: TGTGCCAGCAGCCCCTGGGAAAGGTACTCTACCACTGAAGCTTTCTTT. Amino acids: CASSPWERYSTTEAFF.

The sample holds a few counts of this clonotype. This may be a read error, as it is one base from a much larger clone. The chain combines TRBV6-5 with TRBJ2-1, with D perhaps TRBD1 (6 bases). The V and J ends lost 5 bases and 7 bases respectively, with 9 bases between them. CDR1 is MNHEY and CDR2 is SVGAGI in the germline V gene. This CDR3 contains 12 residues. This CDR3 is CASSPGQNEQFF. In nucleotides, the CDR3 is TGTGCCAGCAGTCCCGGACAGAATGAGCAGTTCTTC.

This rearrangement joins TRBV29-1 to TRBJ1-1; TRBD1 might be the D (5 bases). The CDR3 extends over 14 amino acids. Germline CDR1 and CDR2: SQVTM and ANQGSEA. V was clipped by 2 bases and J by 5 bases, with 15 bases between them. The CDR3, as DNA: TGCAGCGTTGAAAACAGGTTAATCGAAACTGAAGCTTTCTTT. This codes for CSVENRLIETEAFF. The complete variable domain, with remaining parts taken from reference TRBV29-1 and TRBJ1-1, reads SAVISQKPSRDICQRGTSLTIQCQVDSQVTMMFWYRQQPGQSLTLIATANQGSEATYESGFVIDKFPISRPNLTFSTLTVSNMSPEDSSIYLCSVENRLIETEAFFGQGTRLTVV.

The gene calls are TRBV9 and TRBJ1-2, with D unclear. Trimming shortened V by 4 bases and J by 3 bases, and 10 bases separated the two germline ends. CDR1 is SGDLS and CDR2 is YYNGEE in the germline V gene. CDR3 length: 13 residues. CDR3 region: CASSPSEDYGYTF. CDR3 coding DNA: TGTGCCAGCAGCCCATCAGAGGACTATGGCTACACCTTC. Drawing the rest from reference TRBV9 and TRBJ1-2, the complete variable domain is DSGVTQTPKHLITATGQRVTLRCSPRSGDLSVYWYQQSLDQGLQFLIQYYNGEERAKGNILERFSAQQFPDLHSELNLSSLELGDSALYFCASSPSEDYGYTFGSGTRLTVV.

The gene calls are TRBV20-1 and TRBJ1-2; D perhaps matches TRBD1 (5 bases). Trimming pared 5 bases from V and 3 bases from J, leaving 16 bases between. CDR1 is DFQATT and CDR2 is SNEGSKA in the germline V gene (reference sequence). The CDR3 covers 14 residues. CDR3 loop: CSARDARGDYGYTF. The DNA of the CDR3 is TGCAGTGCTCGGGACGCTCGGGGTGACTATGGCTACACCTTC.

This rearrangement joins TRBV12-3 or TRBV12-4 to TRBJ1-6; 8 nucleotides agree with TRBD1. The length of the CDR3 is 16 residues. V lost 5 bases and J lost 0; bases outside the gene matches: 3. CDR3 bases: TGTGCCAGCAGTACAGGGGGGAGCTCCTATAATTCACCCCTCCACTTT. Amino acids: CASSTGGSSYNSPLHF.

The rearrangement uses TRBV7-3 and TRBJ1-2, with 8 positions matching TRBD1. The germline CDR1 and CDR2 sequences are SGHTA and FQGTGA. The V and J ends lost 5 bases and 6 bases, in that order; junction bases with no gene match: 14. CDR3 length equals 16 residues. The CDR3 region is CASSLRPDREVDGYTF. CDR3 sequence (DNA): TGTGCCAGCAGCCTAAGACCGGACAGGGAGGTAGATGGCTACACCTTC. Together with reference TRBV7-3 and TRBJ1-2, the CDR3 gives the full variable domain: GAGVSQTPSNKVTEKGKYVELRCDPISGHTALYWYRQSLGQGPEFLIYFQGTGAADDSGLPNDRFFAVRPEGSVSTLKIQRTERGDSAVYLCASSLRPDREVDGYTFGSGTRLTVV.